A single T cell receptor (beta chain) is shown here with its context. Sample-barcoded 5' priming and a J-beta primer mix drove a second PCR of 7 to 11 cycles. TCRdb reprocessed the 5' RACE reads via MiXCR and lists one record per CDR3 protein. The sample shows 910,000 or so distinct CDR3 sequences, approximately 50% of them seen only once. The CDR3 sequence is 13 residues long. Germline CDR1 SQVTM, CDR2 ANQGSEA. The trim removed 7 bases at V and 3 bases at J, leaving 6 bases unmatched. This specimen belongs to a study of blood T cells in healthy people across ages. This clonotype originated in a woman aged 55 to 70 in good health. Sequenced: blood. This chain links TRBV29-1 with TRBJ2-7; the match to TRBD1 covers 10 bases. Written as DNA, the CDR3 is TGCAGCGCGGGGGACAGGGGAGACTACGAGCAGTACTTC. Translation: CSAGDRGDYEQYF.